These 20 T cell receptor beta chains came from one sample sequenced in a study of blood T cell repertoires in COVID-19. Measured with immunoSEQ multiplex PCR; TCRdb has only the in-frame clones, and not every one. In the table there are about 150,000 clones, about 86% of which are singletons. Specimen: peripheral blood. These receptors were taken from a woman aged 80 or over with acute or convalescent COVID-19.

Here the CDR3 reads CASSPGAQGARGYTF. The CDR3 DNA reads as TGTGCCAGCAGCCCGGGGGCACAGGGGGCGAGAGGCTACACCTTC. The chain uses TRBV6-6 and TRBJ1-2; 9 bases fit TRBD1. Trimming cost V 6 bases and J 8 bases; bases outside gene matches: 13. Germline V gene data show CDR1 as MNHNY and CDR2 as SVGAGI (reference sequence). CDR3 length: 15 amino acids.

The chain is built from TRBV12-3 or TRBV12-4 and TRBJ1-2, with 7 bases that match TRBD1. With V trimmed by 1 base and J by 7 bases, 3 bases remained unmatched. This CDR3 is 13 amino acids long. The CDR3 reads CASSLGQGGGYTF. For the CDR3, the DNA is TGTGCCAGCAGTTTAGGGCAGGGGGGTGGCTACACCTTC.

CDR3: CASSNDPGTEAFF. In DNA, the CDR3 is TGTGCCAGCAGTAACGATCCAGGGACTGAAGCTTTCTTT. The chain has TRBV6-5 and TRBJ1-1, with D tentatively TRBD1 (5 bases). With 5 bases removed from V and 5 bases from J, the gap between germline ends came to 12 bases. This CDR3 comprises 13 residues. Per the germline V gene, CDR1 is MNHEY and CDR2 is SVGAGI.

This clone turned up a few times. The chain employs TRBV2 and TRBJ2-3, with TRBD1 matching 8 bases. The V gene's germline CDR1 is SNHLY and CDR2 FYNNEI. Trimming removed 6 bases from V and 2 bases from J; junction bases left unmatched: 4. There are 14 residues in the CDR3. The CDR3 is CASRQGEITDTQYF. CDR3 bases: TGTGCCAGCAGACAGGGGGAGATCACAGATACGCAGTATTTT.

The chain is built from TRBV11-1 and TRBJ1-1, with D hard to call. The germline V gene has CDR1 SGHAT and CDR2 FQDESV (reference sequence). V was pared by 3 bases and J by 5 bases, with 4 bases between. The CDR3 runs 11 residues. The CDR3, as DNA: TGTGCCAGCAGCTTTATGACTGAAGCTTTCTTT. Protein: CASSFMTEAFF.

This chain joins TRBV10-3 and TRBJ1-6; no definite D call. Trimming took off 4 bases at V and 8 bases at J, with 9 bases between the two ends. Germline CDR1 ENHRY, CDR2 SYGVKD. The CDR3 loop spans 13 amino acids. The CDR3 sequence is CAISGQRDSPLHF. Written as DNA, the CDR3 is TGTGCCATCAGTGGACAACGAGATTCACCCCTCCACTTT.

The chain recombines TRBV2 with TRBJ2-1; TRBD1 aligns across 8 bases. CDR1 is SNHLY and CDR2 is FYNNEI in the germline V gene. The CDR3 runs 15 residues. Trimming cost V 7 bases and J 4 bases; bases outside gene matches: 9. The CDR3 region is CASTGQGGSYNEQFF. The CDR3 DNA reads as TGTGCCAGCACAGGACAGGGAGGTTCATACAATGAGCAGTTCTTC.

This chain joins TRBV18 and TRBJ2-2, with D possibly matching TRBD1 (6 bases). V lost 0 bases and J 1 base, leaving 9 bases between the germline ends. The CDR3 is 16 amino acids. From germline, CDR1 is KGHSH and CDR2 LQKENI. This CDR3 is CASSPPDSMNTGELFF. The CDR3 DNA sequence: TGTGCCAGCTCACCACCGGACAGCATGAACACCGGGGAGCTGTTTTTT.

V usage is TRBV27 and J usage is TRBJ1-6; TRBD1 is a possible D gene (5 bases). The germline V and J ends were trimmed by 4 bases and 9 bases, with 13 bases remaining between them. Germline CDR1 MNHEY, CDR2 SMNVEV (reference sequence). The CDR3 has 14 residues. The CDR3 DNA reads TGTGCCAGCAGTTCAGGGTCCAGGGTTTCACCCCTCCACTTT. Translating it yields CASSSGSRVSPLHF.

The CDR3 coding sequence is TGTGCCAGCAGTGAACGGGAGGGGGGACAGCCCCAGCATTTT. It specifies CASSEREGGQPQHF. The chain is built from TRBV2 and TRBJ1-5; perhaps TRBD1 as D (6 bases). The CDR3 loop spans 14 amino acids. Germline lookup yields CDR1 SNHLY and CDR2 FYNNEI. Trimming took 2 bases from V and 7 from J, leaving 12 bases between them.

The genes are TRBV2 and TRBJ2-2; no clear D. The germline V and J ends were trimmed by 4 bases and 4 bases, with 10 bases remaining between them. The CDR3 spans 14 residues. The germline gives CDR1 SNHLY, CDR2 FYNNEI. CDR3 residues: CASSVTAGTGELFF. DNA of the CDR3: TGTGCCAGCAGTGTAACAGCCGGCACCGGGGAGCTGTTTTTT.

The genes are TRBV9 and TRBJ1-6, with D hard to call. V lost 4 bases and J 8 bases, leaving 13 bases between the germline ends. Germline CDR1 reads SGDLS; CDR2 reads YYNGEE. The CDR3 is 14 amino acids. The CDR3 loop is CASSTQVQDSPLHF. The CDR3 nucleotides are TGTGCCAGCAGCACCCAAGTTCAGGATTCACCCCTCCACTTT.

The chain links TRBV7-2 to TRBJ2-6, with 12 bases fitting TRBD1. Germline trimming cut 3 bases from V and 3 bases from J; bases unmatched to any gene: 3. From germline, CDR1 is SGHTA and CDR2 FQGNSA. CDR3 length: 17 amino acids. Here the CDR3 reads CASSLGQGAGGANVLTF. DNA for the CDR3: TGTGCCAGCAGCTTGGGACAGGGGGCTGGTGGGGCCAACGTCCTGACTTTC.

J is TRBJ2-5 and V is TRBV5-6; weak D call: TRBD1 (5 bases). The CDR3 is 13 residues long. The V gene's germline CDR1 is SGHDT and CDR2 YYEEEE. V lost 1 base, J lost 5 bases, and 9 bases lay in between. The CDR3 DNA reads TGTGCCAGCAGCTTGCCAGGGATGGAGACCCAGTACTTC. It yields the protein CASSLPGMETQYF. Full variable domain (rest looked up from reference TRBV5-6 and TRBJ2-5): DAGVTQSPTHLIKTRGQQVTLRCSPKSGHDTVSWYQQALGQGPQFIFQYYEEEERQRGNFPDRFSGHQFPNYSSELNVNALLLGDSALYLCASSLPGMETQYFGPGTRLLVL.

The chain is built from TRBV19 and TRBJ2-1, with TRBD1 identical over 9 bases. Germline assignment: CDR1 LNHDA and CDR2 SQIVND (reference sequence). V shed 3 bases, J shed 6 bases, and the junction held 12 bases outside the gene matches. This CDR3 spans 17 amino acids. The CDR3, as DNA: TGTGCCAGTAGTATTCGCCACGGGACAGGGAATGTCAATGAGCAGTTCTTC. Translation: CASSIRHGTGNVNEQFF.

The chain joins TRBV2 to TRBJ1-1; 9 bases agree with TRBD1. After removal of 6 bases from V and 3 bases from J, the junction contained 11 bases not matched to a gene. Germline CDR1 reads SNHLY; CDR2 reads FYNNEI. The CDR3 is made up of 16 amino acids. The CDR3 sequence is CASRPGQGVGDTEAFF. CDR3 coding DNA: TGTGCCAGCAGGCCGGGACAGGGTGTTGGGGACACTGAAGCTTTCTTT.

The chain has TRBV19 and TRBJ1-4; no clear D gene. The CDR3 length is 13 residues. Trimming shortened V by 10 bases and J by 6 bases, and 15 bases separated the two germline ends. Germline CDR1 and CDR2: LNHDA and SQIVND (reference sequence). The CDR3 DNA sequence: TGTGCCATCCGCCGGGCCGGGGATGAAAAACTGTTTTTT. It yields the protein CAIRRAGDEKLFF. Full variable domain (rest looked up from reference TRBV19 and TRBJ1-4): DGGITQSPKYLFRKEGQNVTLSCEQNLNHDAMYWYRQDPGQGLRLIYYSQIVNDFQKGDIAEGYSVSREKKESFPLTVTSAQKNPTAFYLCAIRRAGDEKLFFGSGTQLSVL.

The rearrangement joins TRBV6-4 to TRBJ2-2; 9 bases align to TRBD1. Germline loops: CDR1 MRHNA, CDR2 SNTAGT. Trimming cost V 2 bases and J 3 bases; bases outside gene matches: 7. This CDR3 has 17 amino acids. CDR3 DNA sequence: TGTGCCAGCAGTGACACAGGGGGCGTGAGGGACACCGGGGAGCTGTTTTTT. Protein: CASSDTGGVRDTGELFF.

The gene calls are TRBV11-2 and TRBJ1-2; the match to TRBD1 covers 12 bases. The germline gives CDR1 SGHAT, CDR2 FQNNGV. This CDR3 spans 15 amino acids. V trimming: 4 bases; J trimming: 3 bases; junction bases outside the gene matches: 3. In DNA form, the CDR3 reads TGTGCCAGCAGCTACGGGACAGGGGGCGACTATGGCTACACCTTC. It encodes CASSYGTGGDYGYTF.

The rearrangement joins TRBV5-1 to TRBJ2-1; 10 bases are shared with TRBD1. Germline V gene sequence: CDR1 SGHRS, CDR2 YFSETQ. J was trimmed by 7 bases and V by 4 bases; bases with no gene match: 5. There are 14 residues in the CDR3. The CDR3 reads CASSAGTGVNEQFF. In DNA form, the CDR3 reads TGCGCCAGCAGCGCGGGGACAGGGGTGAATGAGCAGTTCTTC.